Presented here are 25 T cell receptor beta chains from one specimen sequenced in a study of long-term antiretroviral therapy in people with HIV. Run at survey level, the immunoSEQ assay was version v3.0. TCRdb keeps only in-frame clones here, not all; method: immunoSEQ multiplex PCR. The profile shows more than 35,000 clones, approximately 79% of them singletons. This specimen consisted of unsorted PBMCs, obtained 1.5 years after starting antiretroviral therapy. The receptor set was obtained from a man between 18 and 29 years old with HIV.

The chain links TRBV27 to TRBJ1-4; TRBD1 is a possible D gene (6 bases). Trimming stripped 5 bases from V and 4 bases from J, with 14 bases between. The CDR3 extends over 15 amino acids. In germline, CDR1 is MNHEY, CDR2 SMNVEV (reference sequence). For the CDR3, the DNA is TGTGCCAGCAGTCCAACAGGGACTCTTAATGAAAAACTGTTTTTT. Its protein product is CASSPTGTLNEKLFF.

This chain connects TRBV10-3 to TRBJ2-7, with D perhaps TRBD1 (6 bases). The length of the CDR3 is 14 residues. Germline V gene lookup returns CDR1 ENHRY and CDR2 SYGVKD. With 6 bases removed from V and 2 bases from J, the gap between germline ends came to 14 bases. CDR3 DNA sequence: TGTGCCATCAGAAGGACAGATTGGCCCTACGAGCAGTACTTC. It codes for CAIRRTDWPYEQYF.

This rearrangement joins TRBV15 to TRBJ2-3, with TRBD2 matching 8 bases. Losses at the gene ends were 2 bases for V and 1 base for J; bases not matched to a gene: 5. This CDR3 comprises 16 residues. Germline V CDR1 and CDR2: LNHNV, YYDKDF (reference sequence). The CDR3 loop is CATSRRTTSGTDTQYF. The CDR3 DNA is TGTGCCACCAGCAGAAGAACGACTAGCGGCACAGATACGCAGTATTTT.

This chain connects TRBV7-6 to TRBJ2-2; possible D gene TRBD1, 6 bases. Germline CDR1 is SGHVS and CDR2 is FNYEAQ. The V end lost 5 bases, the J end lost 5 bases, and 12 bases lay between the germline ends. The CDR3 is 14 amino acids. This chain's CDR3 is CASSVQGGTGELFF. In DNA, the CDR3 is TGTGCCAGCAGCGTACAGGGTGGTACCGGGGAGCTGTTTTTT.

V and J are TRBV15 and TRBJ1-1, with unresolved D. Germline V gene data show CDR1 as LNHNV and CDR2 as YYDKDF (reference sequence). V was clipped by 0 bases and J by 3 bases, with 11 bases between them. The CDR3 is 15 residues long. The CDR3 DNA sequence: TGTGCCACCAGCAGAGATGACCTGAGGGACACTGAAGCTTTCTTT. As protein: CATSRDDLRDTEAFF. Variable domain in full (rest from reference TRBV15 and TRBJ1-1): DAMVIQNPRYQVTQFGKPVTLSCSQTLNHNVMYWYQQKSSQAPKLLFHYYDKDFNNEADTPDNFQSRRPNTSFCFLDIRSPGLGDTAMYLCATSRDDLRDTEAFFGQGTRLTVV.

The chain couples TRBV28 to TRBJ1-1; D unresolved. The CDR3 is 12 amino acids. V dropped 7 bases and J dropped 3 bases, with 9 bases sitting between them. CDR1 is MDHEN, CDR2 SYDVKM, per germline. This chain's CDR3 is CASTPFDTEAFF. The CDR3 coding sequence is TGTGCCAGCACCCCATTCGACACTGAAGCTTTCTTT. Full variable domain (outside the CDR3, taken from reference TRBV28 and TRBJ1-1): DVKVTQSSRYLVKRTGEKVFLECVQDMDHENMFWYRQDPGLGLRLIYFSYDVKMKEKGDIPEGYSVSREKKERFSLILESASTNQTSMYLCASTPFDTEAFFGQGTRLTVV.

V and J are TRBV28 and TRBJ2-1; TRBD2 might be the D (6 bases). CDR1 and CDR2 (germline): MDHEN, SYDVKM. The V end was cut by 1 base, the J end by 1 base, with 11 bases between. The CDR3 is made up of 16 amino acids. CDR3 DNA sequence: TGTGCCAGCAGTTTATTGGTGGGAGGATCCTACAATGAGCAGTTCTTC. Translated, it gives CASSLLVGGSYNEQFF. The whole variable domain, remainder taken from reference TRBV28 and TRBJ2-1, is DVKVTQSSRYLVKRTGEKVFLECVQDMDHENMFWYRQDPGLGLRLIYFSYDVKMKEKGDIPEGYSVSREKKERFSLILESASTNQTSMYLCASSLLVGGSYNEQFFGPGTRLTVL.

The chain uses TRBV5-1 and TRBJ2-7; TRBD1 is a possible D gene (5 bases). Germline CDR1 reads SGHRS; CDR2 reads YFSETQ. The V and J ends lost 4 bases and 0 bases respectively, with 14 bases between them. This CDR3 contains 15 residues. CDR3 bases: TGCGCCAGCAGCGACCTCGACAGAGCCTCCTACGAGCAGTACTTC. Translation: CASSDLDRASYEQYF.

This chain uses TRBV2 with TRBJ2-7; tentatively, D is TRBD1 (6 bases). This CDR3 has 16 residues. CDR1 is SNHLY and CDR2 is FYNNEI in the germline V gene. The ends were cut back, 6 bases at V and 5 bases at J, with 23 bases in the middle. The CDR3 here is CASSEWPGADGDEQYF. The CDR3 nucleotides read TGTGCCAGCAGCGAATGGCCAGGGGCGGATGGGGACGAGCAGTACTTC.

This chain uses TRBV7-9 with TRBJ1-1; TRBD1 might be the D (5 bases). The CDR3 consists of 15 residues. V was trimmed by 1 base and J by 5 bases, leaving 14 bases between them. Germline values: CDR1 SEHNR, CDR2 FQNEAQ (reference sequence). CDR3 amino acids: CASSLGPGGGTEAFF. The CDR3 region has the DNA TGTGCCAGCAGCTTAGGTCCGGGTGGGGGGACTGAAGCTTTCTTT. Full variable domain (outside the CDR3, taken from reference TRBV7-9 and TRBJ1-1): DTGVSQNPRHKITKRGQNVTFRCDPISEHNRLYWYRQTLGQGPEFLTYFQNEAQLEKSRLLSDRFSAERPKGSFSTLEIQRTEQGDSAMYLCASSLGPGGGTEAFFGQGTRLTVV.

The chain combines TRBV7-8 with TRBJ2-1; 11 nucleotides agree with TRBD2. The germline gives CDR1 SGHVS, CDR2 FQNEAQ. The J segment lost 6 bases and the V segment lost 3 bases, leaving 1 base of the junction unmatched. The CDR3 covers 14 residues. The CDR3 loop reads CASSFLAGGNEQFF. The CDR3 DNA is TGTGCCAGCAGCTTTCTAGCGGGGGGCAATGAGCAGTTCTTC.

The genes are TRBV11-2 and TRBJ2-7; 7 bases map to TRBD1. The J segment lost 2 bases and the V segment lost 5 bases, leaving 12 bases of the junction unmatched. The CDR3 is made up of 16 amino acids. From germline, CDR1 is SGHAT and CDR2 FQNNGV. The DNA for the CDR3 is TGTGCCAGCAGCGGGTCCTATGGGACAGCAACCTACGAGCAGTACTTC. It is translated as CASSGSYGTATYEQYF.

This sequence joins TRBV5-1 and TRBJ1-4, with 7 bases matching TRBD1. Germline CDR1 and CDR2: SGHRS and YFSETQ. The J segment lost 0 bases and the V segment lost 5 bases, leaving 4 bases of the junction unmatched. The CDR3 length is 15 residues. The CDR3, as DNA: TGCGCCAGCAGTGCCGGGACAGCAACTAATGAAAAACTGTTTTTT. Translated, it gives CASSAGTATNEKLFF.

V and J are TRBV9 and TRBJ2-1; D perhaps matches TRBD2 (5 bases). Germline values: CDR1 SGDLS, CDR2 YYNGEE. The CDR3 runs 17 residues. V lost 3 bases, J lost 5 bases, and 21 bases lay in between. The CDR3 protein is CASSGVGVLWDDNEQFF. CDR3 bases: TGTGCCAGCAGCGGAGTCGGGGTGTTGTGGGATGACAATGAGCAGTTCTTC.

The rearrangement links TRBV7-6 to TRBJ2-7; maybe TRBD1 (5 bases). Germline V gene sequence: CDR1 SGHVS, CDR2 FNYEAQ. The CDR3 is made up of 14 amino acids. V was clipped by 5 bases and J by 7 bases, with 18 bases between them. For the CDR3, the DNA is TGTGCCAGCAGCCTCCCCAGGGCAACGGGTGAGCAGTACTTC. Protein product: CASSLPRATGEQYF.

In its sample, this clone was seen once. V and J are TRBV27 and TRBJ2-1, with D maybe TRBD1 (7 bases). V was shortened by 6 bases and J by 5 bases, with 20 bases between the two germline ends. The germline gives CDR1 MNHEY, CDR2 SMNVEV (reference sequence). The CDR3 has 16 residues. CDR3 DNA sequence: TGTGCCAGCAGGAAGCAGGGGGGAACGACCCACAATGAGCAGTTCTTC. Translated: CASRKQGGTTHNEQFF.

This clone appeared a few times. This rearrangement joins TRBV5-1 to TRBJ2-2, with a tentative D call TRBD1 (7 bases). V was shortened by 7 bases and J by 2 bases, with 9 bases between the two germline ends. The CDR3 is made up of 13 amino acids. Germline-derived CDR1 and CDR2 are SGHRS and YFSETQ. CDR3 coding DNA: TGCGCCAGCGGAGGGGGCAACACCGGGGAGCTGTTTTTT. Amino acid sequence: CASGGGNTGELFF.

This chain links TRBV9 with TRBJ2-3; D call uncertain. CDR1 SGDLS and CDR2 YYNGEE come from the germline V gene. The V end was cut by 6 bases, the J end by 0 bases, with 11 bases between. This CDR3 contains 14 residues. The CDR3: CASTPQPSTDTQYF. The CDR3 DNA sequence: TGTGCCAGCACCCCACAACCTAGCACAGATACGCAGTATTTT.

This clone was seen more than once but under ten times. V and J are TRBV4-2 and TRBJ1-2, with no clear D. Per germline, CDR1 LGHNA and CDR2 YNFKEQ. The V end was cut by 6 bases, the J end by 3 bases, with 17 bases between. This CDR3 has 15 residues. CDR3 loop: CASRTDIATYYGYTF. CDR3 in DNA: TGTGCCAGCAGAACCGACATCGCAACATACTATGGCTACACCTTC.

The V and J genes are TRBV29-1 and TRBJ2-3, with unresolved D. This CDR3 spans 13 amino acids. V lost 1 base and J 2 bases, leaving 7 bases between the germline ends. CDR1 and CDR2 from the germline V gene are SQVTM and ANQGSEA. The CDR3 protein is CSVEGRNTDTQYF. The DNA for the CDR3 is TGCAGCGTTGAAGGCAGGAACACAGATACGCAGTATTTT.

The rearrangement links TRBV19 to TRBJ2-7; TRBD2 might be the D (5 bases). This CDR3 has 15 residues. Trimming took off 3 bases at V and 0 bases at J, with 12 bases between the two ends. Germline CDR1 and CDR2: LNHDA and SQIVND (reference sequence). The CDR3 DNA reads as TGTGCCAGTAGTATGGCCCCGGCGGGCTCCTACGAGCAGTACTTC. This encodes CASSMAPAGSYEQYF.

The CDR3 nucleotides read TGTGCCAGCAGTAAATTAGCCGGGACTAGCGGGAGAGGATCGCACGAGCAGTACTTC. Its protein product is CASSKLAGTSGRGSHEQYF. This chain uses TRBV28 with TRBJ2-7; the match to TRBD2 covers 14 bases. The germline gives CDR1 MDHEN, CDR2 SYDVKM. V lost 5 bases to trimming and J lost 5 bases; unmatched junction nucleotides: 17. The CDR3 loop spans 19 amino acids.

The V gene is TRBV15, the J gene TRBJ1-4; 12 bases match TRBD1. Per the germline V gene, CDR1 is LNHNV and CDR2 is YYDKDF (reference sequence). This CDR3 is built from 20 residues. The V segment lost 5 bases and the J segment 4 bases; nucleotides outside the gene matches: 17. CDR3 DNA: TGTGCCACCAGCCCCAGTACCCGGGACAGGGGGCCCTGGCGTAATGAAAAACTGTTTTTT. It codes for CATSPSTRDRGPWRNEKLFF.

The chain carries TRBV11-3 and TRBJ2-2, with TRBD1 identical over 7 bases. This CDR3 spans 15 amino acids. J lost 0 bases, V lost 5 bases, and 3 bases had no gene match. Germline V gene data show CDR1 as SGHNT and CDR2 as YENEEA. CDR3 loop: CASSVGQPNTGELFF. CDR3 in DNA: TGTGCCAGCAGCGTGGGACAGCCGAACACCGGGGAGCTGTTTTTT.

The chain employs TRBV5-5 and TRBJ2-5; D is unresolved. The length of the CDR3 is 13 residues. Germline V gene sequence: CDR1 SGHKS, CDR2 YYEKEE (reference sequence). Trimming left V 2 bases short and J 5 bases short, with 10 bases between. The CDR3 loop is CASSLSPMETQYF. The DNA of the CDR3 is TGTGCCAGCAGCTTAAGTCCAATGGAGACCCAGTACTTC. Looking up the rest from reference TRBV5-5 and TRBJ2-5 gives the full variable domain: DAGVTQSPTHLIKTRGQQVTLRCSPISGHKSVSWYQQVLGQGPQFIFQYYEKEERGRGNFPDRFSARQFPNYSSELNVNALLLGDSALYLCASSLSPMETQYFGPGTRLLVL.